Below are 4 T cell receptor beta chains sequenced from a single sample in a study of neoadjuvant anti-PD-1 for oral cavity cancer. Time point of the sample: after neoadjuvant nivolumab, at surgical resection. Method: immunoSEQ multiplex PCR; TCRdb's copy keeps in-frame clones and lacks some. Of about 15,000 clones listed, roughly 40% are singletons. The sample was tumor tissue, taken after nivolumab (anti-PD-1) treatment. These receptors were obtained from a person aged 35-80 years with oral cavity squamous cell carcinoma.

This chain connects TRBV4-2 to TRBJ2-1; a weak D match, TRBD2 (6 bases). Trimming shortened V by 4 bases and J by 4 bases, and 11 bases separated the two germline ends. This CDR3 has 14 residues. Germline V CDR1 and CDR2: LGHNA, YNFKEQ. CDR3 nucleotides: TGTGCCAGCAGCCGGGGGGTCTCTTACAATGAGCAGTTCTTC. Translating gives CASSRGVSYNEQFF.

This sequence joins TRBV29-1 and TRBJ1-1, with 7 positions matching TRBD1. In germline, CDR1 is SQVTM, CDR2 ANQGSEA. The CDR3 runs 12 residues. The trim removed 4 bases at V and 4 bases at J, leaving 3 bases unmatched. CDR3 protein: CSVGNRGTEAFF. As DNA, the CDR3 is TGCAGCGTTGGCAACAGGGGCACTGAAGCTTTCTTT.

The V call is TRBV2, the J call TRBJ2-5; D remains unclear. The CDR3 consists of 11 residues. The germline CDR1 and CDR2 sequences are SNHLY and FYNNEI. With 4 bases removed from V and 3 bases from J, the gap between germline ends came to 3 bases. CDR3 DNA: TGTGCCAGCAGTGTAGAAGAGACCCAGTACTTC. Its protein product is CASSVEETQYF.

This clone was counted at least ten times. The CDR3 spells CASSPYSSTGFNEKLFF. In nucleotides, the CDR3 is TGTGCCAGCAGCCCCTATTCATCGACAGGCTTTAATGAAAAACTGTTTTTT. The V gene is TRBV9, the J gene TRBJ1-4; a weak D match, TRBD1 (6 bases). Between the trimmed V and J ends, which lost 4 bases and 4 bases, there was a span of 20 bases. Germline V lookup: CDR1 SGDLS, CDR2 YYNGEE. This CDR3 is built from 17 residues. Full variable domain (rest looked up from reference TRBV9 and TRBJ1-4): DSGVTQTPKHLITATGQRVTLRCSPRSGDLSVYWYQQSLDQGLQFLIQYYNGEERAKGNILERFSAQQFPDLHSELNLSSLELGDSALYFCASSPYSSTGFNEKLFFGSGTQLSVL.